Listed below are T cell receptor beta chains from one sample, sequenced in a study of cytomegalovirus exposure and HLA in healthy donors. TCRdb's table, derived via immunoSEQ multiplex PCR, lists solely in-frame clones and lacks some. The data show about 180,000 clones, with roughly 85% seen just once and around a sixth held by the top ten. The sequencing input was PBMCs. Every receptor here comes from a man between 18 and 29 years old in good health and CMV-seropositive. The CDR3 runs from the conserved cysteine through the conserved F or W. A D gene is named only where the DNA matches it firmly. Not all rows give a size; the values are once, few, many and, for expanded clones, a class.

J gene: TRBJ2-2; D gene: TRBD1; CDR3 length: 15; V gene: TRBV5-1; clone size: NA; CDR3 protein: CASSTDRPNTGELFF; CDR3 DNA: TGCGCCAGCAGCACGGACAGGCCGAACACCGGGGAGCTGTTTTTT
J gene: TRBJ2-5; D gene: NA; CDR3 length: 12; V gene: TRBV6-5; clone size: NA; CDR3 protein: CASSYSEETQYF; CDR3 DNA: TGTGCCAGCAGTTACTCGGAGGAGACCCAGTACTTC
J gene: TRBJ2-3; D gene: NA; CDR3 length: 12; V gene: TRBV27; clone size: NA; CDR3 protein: CASRYSTDTQYF; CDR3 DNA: TGTGCCAGCAGATATAGCACAGATACGCAGTATTTT
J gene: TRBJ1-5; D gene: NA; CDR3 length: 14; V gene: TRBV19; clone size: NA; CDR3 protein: CASIDKLSNQPQHF; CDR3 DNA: TGTGCCAGTATTGACAAATTAAGCAATCAGCCCCAGCATTTT
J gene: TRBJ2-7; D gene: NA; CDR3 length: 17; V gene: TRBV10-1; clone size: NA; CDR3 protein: CASSERPTLTNSYEQYF; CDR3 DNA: TGCGCCAGCAGTGAGCGGCCTACTCTCACTAACTCCTACGAGCAGTACTTC
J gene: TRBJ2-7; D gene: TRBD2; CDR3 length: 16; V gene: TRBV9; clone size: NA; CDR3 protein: CASSRRAAGADYEQYF; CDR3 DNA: TGTGCCAGCAGCCGACGGGCCGCGGGAGCAGATTACGAGCAGTACTTC
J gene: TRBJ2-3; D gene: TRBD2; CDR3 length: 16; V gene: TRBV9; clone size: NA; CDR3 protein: CASSVKAGGVTDTQYF; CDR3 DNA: TGTGCCAGCAGCGTGAAAGCGGGGGGTGTCACAGATACGCAGTATTTT
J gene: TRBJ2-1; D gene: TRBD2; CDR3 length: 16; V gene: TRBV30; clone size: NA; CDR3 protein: CAWGPSGGHLYNEQFF; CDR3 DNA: TGTGCCTGGGGCCCCAGCGGGGGCCATTTATACAATGAGCAGTTCTTC
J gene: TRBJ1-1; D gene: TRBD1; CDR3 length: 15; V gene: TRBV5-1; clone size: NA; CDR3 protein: CASSDPGQGDTEAFF; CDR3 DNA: TGCGCCAGCAGCGACCCCGGACAGGGTGACACTGAAGCTTTCTTT
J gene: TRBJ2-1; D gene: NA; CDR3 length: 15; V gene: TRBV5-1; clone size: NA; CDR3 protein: CASSSTAGSIDEQFF; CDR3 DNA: TGCGCCAGCAGCTCCACTGCGGGGAGTATTGATGAGCAGTTCTTC
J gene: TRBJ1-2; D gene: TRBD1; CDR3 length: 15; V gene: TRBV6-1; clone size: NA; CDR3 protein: CASSEIPGTADGYTF; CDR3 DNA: TGTGCCAGCAGTGAAATCCCCGGGACAGCTGATGGCTACACCTTC
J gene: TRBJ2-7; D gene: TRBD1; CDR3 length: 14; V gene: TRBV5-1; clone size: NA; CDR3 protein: CASSPGQGAAEQYF; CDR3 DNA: TGCGCCAGCAGCCCGGGACAGGGGGCAGCCGAGCAGTACTTC
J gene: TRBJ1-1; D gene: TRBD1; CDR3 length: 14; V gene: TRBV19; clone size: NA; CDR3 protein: CASSSDRVNTEAFF; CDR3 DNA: TGTGCCAGTAGCTCCGACAGGGTGAACACTGAAGCTTTCTTT
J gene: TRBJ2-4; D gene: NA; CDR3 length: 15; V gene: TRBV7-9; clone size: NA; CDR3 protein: CASSLAPGVANIQYF; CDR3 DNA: TGTGCCAGCAGCTTAGCCCCAGGGGTGGCGAACATTCAGTACTTC
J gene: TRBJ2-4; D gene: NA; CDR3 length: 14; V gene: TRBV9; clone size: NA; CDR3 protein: CASSVGTAKNIQYF; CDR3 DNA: TGTGCCAGCAGCGTAGGTACTGCCAAAAACATTCAGTACTTC
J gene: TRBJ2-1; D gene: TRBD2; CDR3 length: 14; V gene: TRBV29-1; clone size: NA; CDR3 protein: CSVAAGGSKNEQFF; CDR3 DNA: TGCAGCGTGGCAGCGGGAGGGTCGAAGAATGAGCAGTTCTTC
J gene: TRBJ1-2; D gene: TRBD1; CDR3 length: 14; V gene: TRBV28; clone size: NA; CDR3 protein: CASSAWTGMDGYTF; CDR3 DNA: TGTGCCAGCAGCGCTTGGACAGGGATGGATGGCTACACCTTC
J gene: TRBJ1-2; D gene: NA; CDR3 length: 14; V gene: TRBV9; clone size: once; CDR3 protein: CASSSLSRNYGYTF; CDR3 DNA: TGTGCCAGCAGCTCCCTGAGCCGTAACTATGGCTACACCTTC
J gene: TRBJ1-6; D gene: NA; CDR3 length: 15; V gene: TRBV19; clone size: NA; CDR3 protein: CASRPDRLYNSPLHF; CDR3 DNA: TGTGCCAGTAGACCAGACAGGCTCTATAATTCACCCCTCCACTTT
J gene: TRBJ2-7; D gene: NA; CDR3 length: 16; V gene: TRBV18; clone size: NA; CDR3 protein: CASSPAARGRTYEQYF; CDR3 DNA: TGTGCCAGCTCACCCGCTGCCCGGGGGAGGACCTACGAGCAGTACTTC
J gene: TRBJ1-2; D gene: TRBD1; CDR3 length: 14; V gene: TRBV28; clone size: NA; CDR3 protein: CASSLRTGSRGYTF; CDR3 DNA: TGTGCCAGCAGTTTGCGGACAGGTTCACGGGGCTACACCTTC
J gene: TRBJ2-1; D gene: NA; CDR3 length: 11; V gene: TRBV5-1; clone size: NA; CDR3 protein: CASSSDRVQFF; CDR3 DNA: TGCGCCAGCAGCAGTGACAGAGTTCAGTTCTTC
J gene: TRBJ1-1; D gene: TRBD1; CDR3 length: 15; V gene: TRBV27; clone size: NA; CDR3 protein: CASSTPDRGGTEAFF; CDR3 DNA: TGTGCCAGCAGTACCCCGGACAGGGGCGGCACTGAAGCTTTCTTT
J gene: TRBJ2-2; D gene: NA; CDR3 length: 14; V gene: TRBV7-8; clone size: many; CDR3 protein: CASSLGVGAGELFF; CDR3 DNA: TGTGCCAGCAGCTTAGGGGTAGGGGCCGGGGAGCTGTTTTTT
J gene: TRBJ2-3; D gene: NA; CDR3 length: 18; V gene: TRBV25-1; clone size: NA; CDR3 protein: CASSDRLRRGGSTDTQYF; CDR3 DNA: TGTGCCAGCAGTGATCGGCTTAGGAGGGGAGGAAGCACAGATACGCAGTATTTT
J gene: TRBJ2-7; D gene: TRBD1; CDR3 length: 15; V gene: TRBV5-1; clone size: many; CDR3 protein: CASSSQTGMEHEQYF; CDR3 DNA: TGCGCCAGCAGCTCCCAGACAGGGATGGAGCACGAGCAGTACTTC
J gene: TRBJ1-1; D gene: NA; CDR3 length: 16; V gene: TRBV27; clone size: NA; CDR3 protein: CASIPSRAGANTEAFF; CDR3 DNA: TGTGCCAGCATTCCCTCGAGGGCGGGGGCGAACACTGAAGCTTTCTTT
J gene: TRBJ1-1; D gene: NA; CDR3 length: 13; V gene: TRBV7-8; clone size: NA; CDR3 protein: CASSLERSGEAFF; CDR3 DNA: TGTGCCAGCAGCTTAGAGAGGTCCGGAGAAGCTTTCTTT
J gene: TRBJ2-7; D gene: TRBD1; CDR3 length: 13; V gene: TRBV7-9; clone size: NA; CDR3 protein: CASSYRTGGEQYF; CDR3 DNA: TGTGCCAGCAGCTACCGGACAGGGGGTGAGCAGTACTTC
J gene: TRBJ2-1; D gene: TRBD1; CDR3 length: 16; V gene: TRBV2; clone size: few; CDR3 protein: CASSPKGSVPGGEQFF; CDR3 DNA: TGTGCCAGCAGTCCCAAAGGCTCGGTCCCAGGGGGTGAGCAGTTCTTC
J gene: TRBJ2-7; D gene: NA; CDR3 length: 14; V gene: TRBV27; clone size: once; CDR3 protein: CASSQGGGKYEQYF; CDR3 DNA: TGTGCCAGCAGTCAGGGGGGAGGAAAGTACGAGCAGTACTTC
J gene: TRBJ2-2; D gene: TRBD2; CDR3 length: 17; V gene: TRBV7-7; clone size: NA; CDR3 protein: CASSSLIAGGGTGELFF; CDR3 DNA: TGTGCCAGCAGCTCCCTCATAGCGGGAGGTGGCACCGGGGAGCTGTTTTTT
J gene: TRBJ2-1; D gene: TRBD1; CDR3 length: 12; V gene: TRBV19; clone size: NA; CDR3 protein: CASSHRGYEQFF; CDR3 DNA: TGTGCCAGTAGCCACAGGGGCTATGAGCAGTTCTTC
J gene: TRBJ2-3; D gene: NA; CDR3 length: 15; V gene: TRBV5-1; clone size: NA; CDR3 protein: CASSWKGGEPDTQYF; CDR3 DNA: TGCGCCAGCAGCTGGAAAGGGGGGGAACCCGATACGCAGTATTTT
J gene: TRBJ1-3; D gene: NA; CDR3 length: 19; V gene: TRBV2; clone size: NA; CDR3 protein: CASSPKAGWVMSSGNTIYF; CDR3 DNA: TGTGCCAGCAGTCCCAAGGCGGGGTGGGTAATGAGCTCTGGAAACACCATATATTTT
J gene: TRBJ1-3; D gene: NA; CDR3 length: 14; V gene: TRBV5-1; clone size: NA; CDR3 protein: CASSLVGLGNTIYF; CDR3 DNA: TGCGCCAGCAGCTTGGTAGGACTTGGAAACACCATATATTTT
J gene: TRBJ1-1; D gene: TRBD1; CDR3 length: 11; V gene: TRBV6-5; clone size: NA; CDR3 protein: CASSQGGWAFF; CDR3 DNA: TGTGCCAGCAGCCAGGGGGGCTGGGCTTTCTTT